The source of this T cell receptor beta chain is a study of control samples from healthy donors and cancer patients. Profiling relied on immunoSEQ multiplex PCR, and the TCRdb table lists in-frame clones only, not all of them. This table has 150,000 to 200,000 clones, more than 85% appearing once. This CDR3 has 16 amino acids. Germline CDR1 SGHVS, CDR2 FQNEAQ. Deletions cut 4 bases from V and 5 bases from J, with 17 bases between. The sample holds a few counts of this clone. This sequence joins TRBV7-8 and TRBJ1-4; possibly TRBD1 for D (5 bases). The TCR sequence derives from a woman in her 30s in good health. The sequencing input was blood. In DNA form, the CDR3 reads TGTGCCAGCAGCTCCCTCAGGGTTCGGGTCAATGAAAAACTGTTTTTT. Translated: CASSSLRVRVNEKLFF.